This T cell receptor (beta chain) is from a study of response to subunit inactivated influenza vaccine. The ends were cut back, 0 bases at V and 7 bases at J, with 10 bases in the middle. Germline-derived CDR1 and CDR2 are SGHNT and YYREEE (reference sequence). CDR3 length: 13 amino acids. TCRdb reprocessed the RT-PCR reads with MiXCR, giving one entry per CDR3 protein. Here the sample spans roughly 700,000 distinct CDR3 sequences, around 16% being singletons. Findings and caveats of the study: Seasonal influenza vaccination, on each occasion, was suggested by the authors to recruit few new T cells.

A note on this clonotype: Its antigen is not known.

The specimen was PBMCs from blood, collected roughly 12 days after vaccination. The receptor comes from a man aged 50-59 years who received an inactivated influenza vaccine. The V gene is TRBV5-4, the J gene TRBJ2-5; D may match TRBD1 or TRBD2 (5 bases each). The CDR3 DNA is TGTGCCAGCAGCTTGGAGAAGAGGGGGACCCAGTACTTC. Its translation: CASSLEKRGTQYF.